Sequencing of this TCR beta chain was carried out in a study of shared clonotypes between healthy human individuals. For the study at large: Participating donors consisted of two women and three men aged 18 to 49.

V lost 0 bases, J lost 4 bases, and 9 bases lay in between. The CDR3 sequence is 14 residues long. Germline V CDR1 and CDR2: ENHRY, SYGVKD. Of note for this clone: Its antigen remains unidentified. The same CDR3 is also encoded by other DNA sequences in this sample.

Measured with immunoSEQ multiplex PCR; TCRdb has only the in-frame clones, and not every one. The sample lists a few million clones; approximately 94% were seen once. Study-level findings and limits: When naive CD4 clonotypes were compared across a handful of donors, approximately 4.9% were shared.

The sequence was obtained from a man aged 18 to 30 in good health. The chain uses TRBV10-3 and TRBJ2-5; the D gene is possibly TRBD2 (6 bases). The source material was naive CD4+ T cells sorted from blood. Indicated subset: CD45RA+ positively selected. The CDR3 region is CAISESRGGETQYF. The CDR3 bases are TGTGCCATCAGTGAGTCGCGGGGCGGAGAGACCCAGTACTTC.